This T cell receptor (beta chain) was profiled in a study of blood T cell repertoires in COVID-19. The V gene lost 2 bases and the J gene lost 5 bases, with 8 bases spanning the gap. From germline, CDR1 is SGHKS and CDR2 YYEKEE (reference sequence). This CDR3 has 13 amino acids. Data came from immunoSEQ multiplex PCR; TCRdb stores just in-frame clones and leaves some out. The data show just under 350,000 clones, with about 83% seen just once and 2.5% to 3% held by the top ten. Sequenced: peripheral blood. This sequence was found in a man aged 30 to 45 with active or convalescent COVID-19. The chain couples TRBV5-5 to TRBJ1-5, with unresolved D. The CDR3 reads CASSFSVDQPQHF. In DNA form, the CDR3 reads TGTGCCAGCAGCTTCAGCGTTGATCAGCCCCAGCATTTT.